A single sample gave rise to the 16 T cell receptor beta chains below, sequenced in a study of T cell changes during pregnancy in multiple sclerosis. Some clones are missing from TCRdb's copy, which holds only in-frame ones; the method was immunoSEQ multiplex PCR. The sample records some 67,000 clones, about 91% being singletons. This sample comprised peripheral blood, obtained in the first trimester of pregnancy. Source of these receptors: a female donor with multiple sclerosis, enrolled in a pregnancy study.

CDR3 residues: CASSLAGGADTQYF. In DNA form, the CDR3 reads TGCGCCAGCAGCTTGGCAGGGGGCGCAGATACGCAGTATTTT. V gene TRBV5-1 combines with J gene TRBJ2-3; TRBD1 matches 8 bases. Losses at the gene ends were 0 bases for V and 4 bases for J; bases not matched to a gene: 1. Germline V gene data show CDR1 as SGHRS and CDR2 as YFSETQ. The CDR3 has 14 amino acids.

In its sample, this clone was seen once. V is TRBV19 and J is TRBJ2-2; possibly TRBD1 for D (5 bases). Germline V gene sequence: CDR1 LNHDA, CDR2 SQIVND (reference sequence). This CDR3 is built from 17 residues. V lost 7 bases to trimming and J lost 0 bases, with 18 bases between them. The CDR3 protein is CASTHKASRANTGELFF. CDR3 nucleotide sequence: TGTGCCAGTACCCACAAGGCCAGCAGGGCGAACACCGGGGAGCTGTTTTTT.

The chain joins TRBV5-1 to TRBJ1-1; tentative D call: TRBD1 (6 bases). The germline V and J ends were trimmed by 5 bases and 5 bases, with 16 bases remaining between them. CDR1 is SGHRS, CDR2 YFSETQ, per germline. The CDR3 loop spans 14 amino acids. The CDR3 DNA reads as TGCGCCAGCAGAAAAGAAACAGGGCTGACTGAAGCTTTCTTT. Protein sequence: CASRKETGLTEAFF.

V gene TRBV6-5 combines with J gene TRBJ2-1, with D tentatively TRBD1 (6 bases). With 0 bases removed from V and 6 bases from J, the gap between germline ends came to 12 bases. Germline V gene data show CDR1 as MNHEY and CDR2 as SVGAGI. The CDR3 extends over 15 amino acids. The CDR3 reads CASSYSGHGANEQFF. The DNA for the CDR3 is TGTGCCAGCAGTTACTCGGGACACGGCGCCAATGAGCAGTTCTTC.

V is TRBV21-1 and J is TRBJ2-7; whether TRBD1, the table's D call, matches the DNA was not checked. TRBV21-1 is given as a pseudogene. The CDR3 is 15 amino acids. The DNA for the CDR3 is TGTGCCAGCAGCGATACAGGGGCCCTCGTAAGCGGCACTATCTTC. Protein sequence: CASSDTGALVSGTIF.

DNA of the CDR3: TGTGCCAGCAGCTTACTAGTAGGGGTCAATGAGCAGTTCTTC. It translates to CASSLLVGVNEQFF. J is TRBJ2-1 and V is TRBV11-2, with a weak D call TRBD1 (5 bases). CDR3 length equals 14 residues. The V gene's germline CDR1 is SGHAT and CDR2 FQNNGV. The V end lost 2 bases, the J end lost 6 bases, and 11 bases lay between the germline ends.

The gene calls are TRBV28 and TRBJ1-5; D uncertain. This CDR3 comprises 14 residues. Germline assignment: CDR1 MDHEN and CDR2 SYDVKM. The V end was cut by 7 bases, the J end by 7 bases, with 17 bases between. The CDR3 sequence is CASTQTGTKQPQHF. For the CDR3, the DNA is TGTGCCAGCACTCAAACGGGAACCAAACAGCCCCAGCATTTT.

V and J are TRBV2 and TRBJ1-5; maybe TRBD1 (6 bases). The CDR3 is 16 residues long. Trimming took off 1 base at V and 4 bases at J, with 14 bases between the two ends. Germline loops: CDR1 SNHLY, CDR2 FYNNEI. CDR3 DNA: TGTGCCAGCAGTGAAGGGGGGCGCAGAGTAAATCAGCCCCAGCATTTT. This translates into CASSEGGRRVNQPQHF.

The chain links TRBV6-5 to TRBJ2-5, with TRBD2 matching over 10 bases. CDR3 length: 13 residues. Germline assignment: CDR1 MNHEY and CDR2 SVGAGI. V trimming: 5 bases; J trimming: 4 bases; junction bases outside the gene matches: 1. The CDR3 is CASSLAGVETQYF. CDR3 nucleotide sequence: TGTGCCAGCAGTCTAGCGGGAGTAGAGACCCAGTACTTC.

The chain uses TRBV27 and TRBJ2-3; D gene uncertain. Per germline, CDR1 MNHEY and CDR2 SMNVEV (reference sequence). The CDR3 consists of 14 residues. The V and J ends lost 4 bases and 0 bases respectively, with 8 bases between them. The CDR3 loop is CASSSWPSTDTQYF. CDR3 bases: TGTGCCAGCAGTTCCTGGCCTAGCACAGATACGCAGTATTTT.

The rearrangement joins TRBV30 to TRBJ1-1; 8 bases match TRBD1. The V gene end was trimmed by 7 bases and the J gene end by 5 bases; junction bases not matched to a gene: 6. CDR3 length: 12 residues. The germline V gene has CDR1 GTSNPN and CDR2 SVGIG (reference sequence). The CDR3 coding sequence is TGTGCCTCAACTACAGGGGGGACTGAAGCTTTCTTT. Translation gives CASTTGGTEAFF.

This clone has just one count. The rearrangement joins TRBV4-1 to TRBJ2-1; TRBD2 aligns across 12 bases. Germline-derived CDR1 and CDR2 are MGHRA and YSYEKL. CDR3 length: 19 residues. Unmatched junction bases numbered 7, after V lost 1 base and J lost 0 bases. The CDR3 sequence: CASSQGLAGELISYNEQFF. CDR3 DNA sequence: TGCGCCAGCAGCCAAGGACTAGCGGGGGAGCTCATCTCCTACAATGAGCAGTTCTTC.

The chain joins TRBV2 to TRBJ1-5, with D perhaps matching TRBD1 (5 bases). The V end lost 1 base, the J end lost 1 base, and 8 bases lay between the germline ends. The CDR3 covers 15 residues. CDR1 is SNHLY, CDR2 FYNNEI, per germline. CDR3 in DNA: TGTGCCAGCAGTGAAGGGGGCCTGAGCAATCAGCCCCAGCATTTT. This gives the protein CASSEGGLSNQPQHF.

This clone is a singleton in its sample. The chain uses TRBV11-2 and TRBJ1-5; D is undetermined. Trimming cost V 1 base and J 6 bases, with 7 bases left between them. CDR1 and CDR2 from the germline V gene are SGHAT and FQNNGV. The CDR3 runs to 13 residues. This CDR3 is CASSLGGSQPQHF. CDR3 nucleotides: TGTGCCAGCAGCTTAGGCGGCAGTCAGCCCCAGCATTTT.

The chain combines TRBV5-1 with TRBJ2-2, with D unresolved. Germline V CDR1 and CDR2: SGHRS, YFSETQ. Between the trimmed V and J ends, which lost 0 bases and 4 bases, there was a span of 7 bases. The CDR3 covers 14 residues. CDR3 protein: CASSLDTRTGELFF. DNA of the CDR3: TGCGCCAGCAGCTTGGATACGCGCACCGGGGAGCTGTTTTTT.

The chain employs TRBV5-4 and TRBJ1-4; TRBD1 matches at 10 bases. V lost 4 bases, J lost 5 bases, and 5 bases stayed unmatched. Per the germline V gene, CDR1 is SGHNT and CDR2 is YYREEE (reference sequence). There are 15 residues in the CDR3. DNA of the CDR3: TGTGCCAGCAGCAGAGACAGGGGGCAAAATGAAAAACTGTTTTTT. Translated: CASSRDRGQNEKLFF.